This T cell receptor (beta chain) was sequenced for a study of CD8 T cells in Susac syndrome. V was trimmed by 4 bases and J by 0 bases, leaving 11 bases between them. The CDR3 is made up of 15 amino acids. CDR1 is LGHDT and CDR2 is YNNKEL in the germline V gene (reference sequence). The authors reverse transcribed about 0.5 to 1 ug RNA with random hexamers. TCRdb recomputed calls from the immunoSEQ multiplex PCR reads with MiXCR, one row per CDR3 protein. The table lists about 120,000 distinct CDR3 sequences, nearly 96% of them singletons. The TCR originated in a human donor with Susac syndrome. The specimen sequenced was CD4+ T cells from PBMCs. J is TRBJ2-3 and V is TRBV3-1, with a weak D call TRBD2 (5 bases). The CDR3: CASSRGLESTDTQYF. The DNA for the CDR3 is TGTGCCAGCAGCCGCGGGTTGGAGAGCACAGATACGCAGTATTTT.